This TCR beta chain originates from a study of Ad26.COV2.S vaccination and SARS-CoV-2 variants. Noted treatment: some 19 received Ad26.COV2.S at low or high dose, single or two shots; 5 received placebo; per-sample allocation not given. Specimen acquisition occurred on day 63 following the initial vaccine or placebo injection. Germline V CDR1 and CDR2: LGHNT, FRNRAP. Germline trimming cut 8 bases from V and 6 bases from J; bases unmatched to any gene: 11. This CDR3 is built from 16 residues. Assay: immunoSEQ multiplex PCR; the TCRdb copy retains only in-frame clones and omits some. The data contain roughly 320,000 clones, around four fifths of them singletons.

The V gene is TRBV12-5, the J gene TRBJ2-1; 12 nucleotides line up with TRBD2. This TCR came from a person between 18 and 59 years old who received the Ad26.COV2.S COVID-19 vaccine or a placebo. The sequenced sample was peripheral blood, obtained in a trial of Ad26.COV2.S vaccine versus placebo. CDR3 protein: CASKPRLAGVLNEQFF. The CDR3 DNA sequence: TGTGCTAGTAAACCTCGACTAGCGGGGGTCCTCAATGAGCAGTTCTTC. The entire variable domain, with the rest obtained from reference TRBV12-5 and TRBJ2-1, is as follows: DARVTQTPRHKVTEMGQEVTMRCQPILGHNTVFWYRQTMMQGLELLAYFRNRAPLDDSGMPKDRFSAEMPDATLATLKIQPSEPRDSAVYFCASKPRLAGVLNEQFFGPGTRLTVL.